What follows describes a single TCR beta chain. This record comes from a study of blood T cell repertoires in COVID-19. The data were produced by immunoSEQ multiplex PCR, yet TCRdb's version contains in-frame clones alone and is incomplete. This repertoire shows about 120,000 clones, more than 75% found once; its top ten account for more than 2%. V was pared by 1 base and J by 1 base, with 7 bases between. The CDR3 is 14 residues long. The V gene's germline CDR1 is SNHLY and CDR2 FYNNEI. The sequence was collected from a woman in her fifties or sixties with acute or convalescent COVID-19. The sequencing input was peripheral blood. This sequence joins TRBV2 and TRBJ1-2; no definite D call. The chain's CDR3 is CASSEVTGNYGYTF. CDR3 DNA sequence: TGTGCCAGCAGTGAAGTCACTGGTAACTATGGCTACACCTTC.